The sequence of this T cell receptor beta chain was determined in a study of blood T cell repertoires in COVID-19. Study-wide background: Collection of acute and convalescent COVID-19 samples took place in the United States, Italy and Spain.

The repertoire was sequenced with immunoSEQ multiplex PCR; TCRdb's copy has only in-frame clones and lacks some. The sample holds 200,000 or so clones, roughly 88% seen once. The CDR3 loop spans 17 amino acids. Germline values: CDR1 SGHRS, CDR2 YFSETQ. J was trimmed by 9 bases and V by 0 bases; bases with no gene match: 9. The clonotype comes from a middle-aged woman with acute COVID-19. What was sequenced was PBMCs or T cells enriched from blood (not recorded which). This chain uses TRBV5-1 with TRBJ1-6, with 10 bases identical to TRBD1. CDR3 sequence (DNA): TGCGCCAGCAGCTTGGTAGAGACAGGGGGCTGGGGTTCACCCCTCCACTTT. Amino acids: CASSLVETGGWGSPLHF.